The present entry profiles one T cell receptor (beta chain) with its context. Its antigen is still unknown. This was a survey-level run. The data were produced by immunoSEQ multiplex PCR, yet TCRdb's version contains in-frame clones alone and is incomplete. Among around 100,000 clones listed, around 72% were seen once. The sample belongs to a study of fetal regulatory T cell absence and autoimmunity. CDR1 and CDR2 from the germline V gene are SNHLY and FYNNEI. This CDR3 has 14 amino acids. Trimming cost V 2 bases and J 3 bases, with 7 bases left between them. Points from the study as a whole: Compared with cord blood, pancreas showed oligoclonal TCR enrichment, some clones over 95-fold.

Input material: pancreas tissue. The sequence was collected from a male donor with IPEX syndrome. V usage is TRBV2 and J usage is TRBJ2-2; D ambiguous. The DNA for the CDR3 is TGTGCCAGCAGTGAAACCCGCCACACCGGGGAGCTGTTTTTT. Translating it yields CASSETRHTGELFF. The full variable domain, with the rest looked up from reference TRBV2 and TRBJ2-2, is EPEVTQTPSHQVTQMGQEVILRCVPISNHLYFYWYRQILGQKVEFLVSFYNNEISEKSEIFDDQFSVERPDGSNFTLKIRSTKLEDSAMYFCASSETRHTGELFFGEGSRLTVL.